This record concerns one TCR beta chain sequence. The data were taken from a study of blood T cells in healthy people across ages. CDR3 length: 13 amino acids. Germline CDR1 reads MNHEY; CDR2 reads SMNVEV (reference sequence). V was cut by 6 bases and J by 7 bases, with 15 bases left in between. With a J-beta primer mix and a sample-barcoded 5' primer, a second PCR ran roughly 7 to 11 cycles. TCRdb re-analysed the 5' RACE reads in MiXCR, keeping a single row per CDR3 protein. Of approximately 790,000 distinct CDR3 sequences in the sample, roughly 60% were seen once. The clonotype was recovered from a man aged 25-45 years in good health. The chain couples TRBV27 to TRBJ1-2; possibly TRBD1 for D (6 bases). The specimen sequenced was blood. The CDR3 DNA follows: TGTGCCAGCAGGGGAGGGGGAGAAGTTGGCTACACCTTC. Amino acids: CASRGGGEVGYTF.